This TCR beta chain was obtained from a study of CD8 T cells in ankylosing spondylitis. There are a few counts of this clonotype. The antigen remains unidentified. General study findings and limits: A TCR beta motif of roughly eight highly homologous variants seemed to mark ankylosing spondylitis blood. As reported, disease-linked clones showed significant enrichment in matched ankylosing spondylitis synovial fluid.

V lost 5 bases to trimming and J lost 0 bases, with 12 bases between them. From germline, CDR1 is SGHTA and CDR2 FQGNSA. The CDR3 is 15 amino acids. TCRdb reanalysed the 5' RACE reads using MiXCR and keeps one entry per CDR3 protein. The sample lists fewer than 500,000 distinct CDR3 sequences, more than 25% occurring once. V usage is TRBV7-2 and J usage is TRBJ2-3; D is unclear. This sequence was found in a male donor with ankylosing spondylitis. Sequenced material: blood, either unsorted or a sorted T cell fraction (not recorded which). The CDR3 DNA is TGTGCCAGCAGCCGAGTGGGCTCTAGCACAGATACGCAGTATTTT. The encoded protein is CASSRVGSSTDTQYF.